This T cell receptor (beta chain) was retrieved from a study of T cell responses to AZD1222 COVID-19 vaccine. The assay was immunoSEQ multiplex PCR, and TCRdb's table has in-frame clones only and misses some. The sample has about 35,000 clones, approximately 90% seen once. V dropped 8 bases and J dropped 1; count of bases not matched to a gene: 5. The CDR3 length is 14 residues. In germline, CDR1 is MNHEY, CDR2 SMNVEV (reference sequence). J is TRBJ2-1 and V is TRBV27; the match to TRBD1 covers 7 bases. This specimen was peripheral blood, taken 28 days after the second AZD1222 dose. This receptor was taken from an adult who received the AZD1222 COVID-19 vaccine. The CDR3 region is CASRDRASYNEQFF. Here the CDR3 DNA reads TGTGCCAGCCGTGACAGGGCGTCCTACAATGAGCAGTTCTTC.